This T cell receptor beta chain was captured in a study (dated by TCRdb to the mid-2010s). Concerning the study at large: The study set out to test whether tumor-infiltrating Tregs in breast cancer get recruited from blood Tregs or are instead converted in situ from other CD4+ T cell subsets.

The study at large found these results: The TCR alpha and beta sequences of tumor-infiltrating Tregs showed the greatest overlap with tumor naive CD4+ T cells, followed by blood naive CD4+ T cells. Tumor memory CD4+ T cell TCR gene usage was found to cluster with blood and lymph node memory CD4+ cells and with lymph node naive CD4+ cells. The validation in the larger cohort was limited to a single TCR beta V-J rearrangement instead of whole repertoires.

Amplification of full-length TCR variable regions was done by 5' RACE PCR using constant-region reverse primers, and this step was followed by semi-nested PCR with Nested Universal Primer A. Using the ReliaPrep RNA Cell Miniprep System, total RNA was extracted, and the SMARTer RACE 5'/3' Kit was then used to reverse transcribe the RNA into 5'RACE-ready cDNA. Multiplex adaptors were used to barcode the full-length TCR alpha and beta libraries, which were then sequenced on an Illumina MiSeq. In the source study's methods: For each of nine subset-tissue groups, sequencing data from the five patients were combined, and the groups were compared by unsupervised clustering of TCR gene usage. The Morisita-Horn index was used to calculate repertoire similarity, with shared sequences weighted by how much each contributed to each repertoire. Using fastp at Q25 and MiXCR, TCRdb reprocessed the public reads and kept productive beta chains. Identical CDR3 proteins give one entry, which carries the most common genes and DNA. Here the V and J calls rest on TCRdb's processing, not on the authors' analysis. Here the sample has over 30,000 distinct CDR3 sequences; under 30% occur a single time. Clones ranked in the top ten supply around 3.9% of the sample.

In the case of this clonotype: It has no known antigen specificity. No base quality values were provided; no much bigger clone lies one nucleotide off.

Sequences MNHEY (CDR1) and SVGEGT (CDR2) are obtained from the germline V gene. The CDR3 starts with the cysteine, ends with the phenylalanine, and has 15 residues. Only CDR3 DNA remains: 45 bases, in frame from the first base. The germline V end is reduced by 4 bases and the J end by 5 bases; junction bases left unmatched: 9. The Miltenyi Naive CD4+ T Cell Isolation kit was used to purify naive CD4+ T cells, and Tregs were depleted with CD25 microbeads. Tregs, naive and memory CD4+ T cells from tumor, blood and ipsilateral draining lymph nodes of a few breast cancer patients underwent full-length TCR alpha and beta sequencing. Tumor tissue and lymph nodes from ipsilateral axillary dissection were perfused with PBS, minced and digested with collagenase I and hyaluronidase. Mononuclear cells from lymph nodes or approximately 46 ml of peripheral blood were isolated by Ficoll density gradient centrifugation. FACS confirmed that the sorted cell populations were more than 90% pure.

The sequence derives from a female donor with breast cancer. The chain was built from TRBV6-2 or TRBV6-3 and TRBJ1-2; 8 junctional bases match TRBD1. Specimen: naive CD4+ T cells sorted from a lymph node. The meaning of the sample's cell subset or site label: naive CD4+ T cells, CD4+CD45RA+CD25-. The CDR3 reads CASSFSWTGRYGYTF. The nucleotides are TGTGCCAGCAGTTTCTCCTGGACAGGGCGATATGGCTACACCTTC.